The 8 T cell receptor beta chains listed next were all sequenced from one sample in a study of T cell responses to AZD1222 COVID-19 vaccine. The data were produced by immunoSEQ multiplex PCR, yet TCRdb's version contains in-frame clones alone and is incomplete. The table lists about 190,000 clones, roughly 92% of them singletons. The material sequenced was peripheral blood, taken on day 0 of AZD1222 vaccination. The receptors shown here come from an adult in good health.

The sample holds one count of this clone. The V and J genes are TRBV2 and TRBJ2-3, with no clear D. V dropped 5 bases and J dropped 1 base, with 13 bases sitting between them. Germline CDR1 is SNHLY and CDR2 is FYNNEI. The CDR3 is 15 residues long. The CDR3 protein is CASSSRVLGTDTQYF. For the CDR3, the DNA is TGTGCCAGCAGTAGTCGAGTCCTTGGCACAGATACGCAGTATTTT. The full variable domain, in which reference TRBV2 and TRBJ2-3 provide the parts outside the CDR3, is EPEVTQTPSHQVTQMGQEVILRCVPISNHLYFYWYRQILGQKVEFLVSFYNNEISEKSEIFDDQFSVERPDGSNFTLKIRSTKLEDSAMYFCASSSRVLGTDTQYFGPGTRLTVL.

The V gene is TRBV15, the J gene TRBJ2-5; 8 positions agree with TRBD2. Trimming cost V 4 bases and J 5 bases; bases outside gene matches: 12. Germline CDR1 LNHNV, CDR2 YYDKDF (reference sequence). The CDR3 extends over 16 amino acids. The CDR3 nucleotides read TGTGCCACCAGCAACCTCCTGACGGGGGGGAGGGAGACCCAGTACTTC. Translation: CATSNLLTGGRETQYF.

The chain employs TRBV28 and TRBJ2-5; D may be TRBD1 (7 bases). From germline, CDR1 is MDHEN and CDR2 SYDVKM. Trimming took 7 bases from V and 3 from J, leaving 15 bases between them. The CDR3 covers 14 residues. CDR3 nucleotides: TGTGCCAGCAAATTCAGGGGGGTTAAAGAGACCCAGTACTTC. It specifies CASKFRGVKETQYF.

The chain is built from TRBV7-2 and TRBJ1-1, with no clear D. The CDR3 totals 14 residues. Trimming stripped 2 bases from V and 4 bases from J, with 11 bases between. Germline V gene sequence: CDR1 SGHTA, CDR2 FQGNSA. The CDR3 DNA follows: TGTGCCAGCAGCTTAAAGGGCGCGGGCACTGAAGCTTTCTTT. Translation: CASSLKGAGTEAFF.

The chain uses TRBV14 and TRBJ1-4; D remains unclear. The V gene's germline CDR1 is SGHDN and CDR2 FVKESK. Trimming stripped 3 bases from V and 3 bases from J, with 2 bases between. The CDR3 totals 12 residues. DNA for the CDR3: TGTGCCAGCAGCCAGGCTAATGAAAAACTGTTTTTT. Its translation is CASSQANEKLFF.

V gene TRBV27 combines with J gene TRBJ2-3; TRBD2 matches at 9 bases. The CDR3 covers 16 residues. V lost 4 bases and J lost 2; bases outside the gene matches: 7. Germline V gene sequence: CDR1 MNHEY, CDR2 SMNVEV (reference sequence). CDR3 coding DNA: TGTGCCAGCAGTTACTTGGCGGGGGGGATCACAGATACGCAGTATTTT. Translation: CASSYLAGGITDTQYF.

The CDR3 reads CASILDRAPIRTGELFF. CDR3 DNA: TGCGCCAGCATCCTAGACCGGGCCCCGATCCGCACCGGGGAGCTGTTTTTT. The gene calls are TRBV23-1 and TRBJ2-2; no reliable D call. TRBV23-1 is labeled an ORF, and its function is uncertain. V lost 7 bases and J lost 4, with 22 bases in between. The CDR3 runs 17 residues.

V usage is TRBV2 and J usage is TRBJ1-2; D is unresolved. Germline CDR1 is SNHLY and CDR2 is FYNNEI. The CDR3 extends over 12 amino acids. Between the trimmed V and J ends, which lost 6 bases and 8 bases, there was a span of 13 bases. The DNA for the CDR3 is TGTGCCAGCAGGCTTGGACCCGAAGGCTACACCTTC. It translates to CASRLGPEGYTF.